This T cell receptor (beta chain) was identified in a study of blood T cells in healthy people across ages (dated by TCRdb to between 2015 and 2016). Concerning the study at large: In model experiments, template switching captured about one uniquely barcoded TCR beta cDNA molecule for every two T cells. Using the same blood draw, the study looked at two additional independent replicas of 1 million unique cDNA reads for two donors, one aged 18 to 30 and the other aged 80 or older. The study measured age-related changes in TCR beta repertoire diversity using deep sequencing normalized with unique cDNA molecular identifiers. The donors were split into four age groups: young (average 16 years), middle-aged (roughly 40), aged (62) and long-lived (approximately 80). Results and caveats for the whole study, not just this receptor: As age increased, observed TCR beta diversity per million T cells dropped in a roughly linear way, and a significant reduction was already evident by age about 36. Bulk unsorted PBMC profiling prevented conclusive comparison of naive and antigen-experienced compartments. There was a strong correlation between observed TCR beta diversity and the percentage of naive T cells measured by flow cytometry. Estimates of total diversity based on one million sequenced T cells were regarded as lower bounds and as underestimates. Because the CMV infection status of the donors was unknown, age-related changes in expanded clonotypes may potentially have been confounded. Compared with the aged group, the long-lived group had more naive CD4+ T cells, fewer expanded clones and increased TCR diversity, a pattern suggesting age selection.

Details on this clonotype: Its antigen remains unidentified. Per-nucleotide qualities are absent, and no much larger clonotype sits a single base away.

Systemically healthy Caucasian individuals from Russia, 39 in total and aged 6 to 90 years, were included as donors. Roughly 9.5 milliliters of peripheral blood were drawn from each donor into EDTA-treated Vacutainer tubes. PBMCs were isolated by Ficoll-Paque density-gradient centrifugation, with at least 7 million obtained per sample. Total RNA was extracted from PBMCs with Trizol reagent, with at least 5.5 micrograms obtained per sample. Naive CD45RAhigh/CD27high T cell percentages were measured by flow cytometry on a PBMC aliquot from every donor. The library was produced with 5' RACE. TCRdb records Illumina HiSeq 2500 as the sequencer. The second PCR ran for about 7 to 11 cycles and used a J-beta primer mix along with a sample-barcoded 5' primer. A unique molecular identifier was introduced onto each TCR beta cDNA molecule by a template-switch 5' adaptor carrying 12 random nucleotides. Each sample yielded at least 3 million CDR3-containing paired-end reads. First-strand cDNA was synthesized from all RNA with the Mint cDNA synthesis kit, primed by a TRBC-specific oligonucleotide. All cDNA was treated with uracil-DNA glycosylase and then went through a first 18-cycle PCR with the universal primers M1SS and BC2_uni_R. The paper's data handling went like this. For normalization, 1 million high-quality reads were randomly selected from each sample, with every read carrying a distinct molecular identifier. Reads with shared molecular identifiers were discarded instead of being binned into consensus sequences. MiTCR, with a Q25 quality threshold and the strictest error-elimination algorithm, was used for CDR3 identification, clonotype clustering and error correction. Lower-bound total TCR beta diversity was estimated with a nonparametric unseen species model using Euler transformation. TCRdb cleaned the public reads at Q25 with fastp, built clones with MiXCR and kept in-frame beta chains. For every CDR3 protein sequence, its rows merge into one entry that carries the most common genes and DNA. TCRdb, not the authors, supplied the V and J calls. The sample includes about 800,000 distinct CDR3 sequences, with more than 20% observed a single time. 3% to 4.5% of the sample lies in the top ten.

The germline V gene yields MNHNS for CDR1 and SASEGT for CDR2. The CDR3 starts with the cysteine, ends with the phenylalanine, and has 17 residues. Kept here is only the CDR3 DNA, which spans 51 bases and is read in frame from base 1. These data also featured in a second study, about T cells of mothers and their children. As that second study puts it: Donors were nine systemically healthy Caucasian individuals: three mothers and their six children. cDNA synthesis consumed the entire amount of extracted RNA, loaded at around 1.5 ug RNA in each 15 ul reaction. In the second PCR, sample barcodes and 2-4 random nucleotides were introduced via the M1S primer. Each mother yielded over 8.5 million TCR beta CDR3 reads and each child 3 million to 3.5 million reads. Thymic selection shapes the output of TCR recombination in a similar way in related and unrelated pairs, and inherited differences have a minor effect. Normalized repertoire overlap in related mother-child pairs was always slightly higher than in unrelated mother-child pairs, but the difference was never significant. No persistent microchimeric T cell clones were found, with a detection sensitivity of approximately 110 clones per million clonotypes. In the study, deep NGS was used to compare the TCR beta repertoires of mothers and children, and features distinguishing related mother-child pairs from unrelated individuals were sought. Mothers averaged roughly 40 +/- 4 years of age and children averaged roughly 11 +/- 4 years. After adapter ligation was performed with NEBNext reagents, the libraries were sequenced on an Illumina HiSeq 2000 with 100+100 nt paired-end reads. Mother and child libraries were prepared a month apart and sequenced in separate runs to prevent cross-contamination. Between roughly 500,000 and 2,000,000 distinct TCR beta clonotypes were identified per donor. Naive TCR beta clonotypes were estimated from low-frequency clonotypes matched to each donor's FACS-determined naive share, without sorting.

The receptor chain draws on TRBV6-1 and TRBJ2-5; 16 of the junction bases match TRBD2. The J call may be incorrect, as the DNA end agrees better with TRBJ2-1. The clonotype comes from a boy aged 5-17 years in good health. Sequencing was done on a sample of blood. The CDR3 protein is CAAPRPGLAGGRNEQFF. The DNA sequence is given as TGTGCCGCACCCAGGCCGGGACTAGCGGGAGGGAGGAATGAGCAGTTCTTC.